These 22 T cell receptor beta chains were sequenced from one sample in a study of sequential checkpoint blockade in melanoma. Treatment specified: randomized to nivolumab then ipilimumab (arm A) or the reverse (arm B). Sequencing was performed with immunoSEQ multiplex PCR; in TCRdb, only in-frame clones are kept and a portion is missing. The sample shows around 9,100 clones, 71% of them seen only once. The starting material was CD8+ T cells sorted from blood (inferred from file names), obtained from a patient given nivolumab and ipilimumab in sequence. All receptors derive from a human donor with melanoma.

The chain joins TRBV2 to TRBJ1-3, with D hard to call. Between the trimmed V and J ends, which lost 8 bases and 9 bases, there was a span of 14 bases. The V gene's germline CDR1 is SNHLY and CDR2 FYNNEI. CDR3 length: 12 amino acids. CDR3 bases: TGTGCCAGCCTCGGGGTCTCAGGCACCATATATTTT. It yields the protein CASLGVSGTIYF.

V gene TRBV11-2 combines with J gene TRBJ2-7; 8 bases agree with TRBD2. The CDR3 is 15 residues long. Trimming at V came to 3 bases and at J to 1 base, leaving 5 bases not matched to a gene. Germline V gene sequence: CDR1 SGHAT, CDR2 FQNNGV. CDR3: CASSFSTSVSYEQYF. The CDR3 coding sequence is TGTGCCAGCAGCTTTTCGACTAGCGTTTCCTACGAGCAGTACTTC.

The rearrangement joins TRBV15 to TRBJ2-5; 11 bases fit TRBD2. Near its end, the DNA agrees better with TRBJ2-7, so the J call may be wrong. The V gene's germline CDR1 is LNHNV and CDR2 YYDKDF (reference sequence). CDR3 length: 19 residues. CDR3 sequence reads: CATSRDKETSGMGGYEQYF. CDR3 DNA: TGTGCCACCAGCAGAGATAAGGAGACTAGCGGGATGGGAGGCTACGAGCAGTACTTC.

The chain combines TRBV30 with TRBJ1-4; D is possibly TRBD1 (5 bases). V was pared by 4 bases and J by 0 bases, with 12 bases between. This CDR3 spans 15 amino acids. Germline V gene lookup returns CDR1 GTSNPN and CDR2 SVGIG (reference sequence). DNA for the CDR3: TGTGCCTGGAAGGGGAGGACAACAACTAATGAAAAACTGTTTTTT. As protein: CAWKGRTTTNEKLFF.

Relative to its sample, this clone is large. This chain joins TRBV4-2 and TRBJ2-2, with D perhaps TRBD2 (6 bases). The CDR3 totals 19 residues. CDR1 and CDR2 from the germline V gene are LGHNA and YNFKEQ. V was clipped by 2 bases and J by 3 bases, with 22 bases between them. DNA for the CDR3: TGTGCCAGCAGCCAACTCGGACGTGTAGGCGGGGATCACACCGGGGAGCTGTTTTTT. It codes for CASSQLGRVGGDHTGELFF.

This rearrangement joins TRBV4-3 to TRBJ2-7; TRBD1 agrees at 12 bases. CDR3 length: 16 residues. V lost 4 bases, J lost 5 bases, and 9 bases stayed unmatched. From germline, CDR1 is LGHNA and CDR2 YSLEER. In DNA form, the CDR3 reads TGCGCCAGCAGCCGCCTCACCGGGACAGGGGGCGACGAGCAGTACTTC. It is translated as CASSRLTGTGGDEQYF.

The chain has TRBV7-9 and TRBJ1-2; the D is unclear. The germline V gene has CDR1 SEHNR and CDR2 FQNEAQ (reference sequence). The CDR3 covers 14 residues. Trimming shortened V by 5 bases and J by 8 bases, and 18 bases separated the two germline ends. CDR3 DNA sequence: TGTGCCAGCAGCCGGGGTTACCCCTCGGAAGGCTACACCTTC. Protein: CASSRGYPSEGYTF. Together with reference TRBV7-9 and TRBJ1-2, the CDR3 gives the full variable domain: DTGVSQNPRHKITKRGQNVTFRCDPISEHNRLYWYRQTLGQGPEFLTYFQNEAQLEKSRLLSDRFSAERPKGSFSTLEIQRTEQGDSAMYLCASSRGYPSEGYTFGSGTRLTVV.

J is TRBJ2-1 and V is TRBV6-5; 9 positions agree with TRBD2. Losses at the gene ends were 2 bases for V and 8 bases for J; bases not matched to a gene: 1. There are 13 residues in the CDR3. CDR1 and CDR2 (germline): MNHEY, SVGAGI. CDR3 protein: CASSYASGDEQFF. CDR3 coding DNA: TGTGCCAGCAGTTACGCTAGCGGGGATGAGCAGTTCTTC.

The chain links TRBV7-9 to TRBJ2-5; D uncertain. CDR1 SEHNR and CDR2 FQNEAQ come from the germline V gene (reference sequence). This CDR3 spans 14 amino acids. The V end lost 5 bases, the J end lost 1 base, and 11 bases lay between the germline ends. CDR3 nucleotide sequence: TGTGCCAGCAGCCCTCCCTGGCCCCAAGAGACCCAGTACTTC. Its translation is CASSPPWPQETQYF.

J is TRBJ1-5 and V is TRBV27; 9 bases map to TRBD1. Germline CDR1 is MNHEY and CDR2 is SMNVEV (reference sequence). The CDR3 contains 16 residues. The junction had 11 bases not matched to a gene; V was cut back by 8 bases and J by 3 bases. The CDR3 sequence: CASRTGASKLNQPQHF. The CDR3 DNA sequence: TGTGCCAGCCGGACAGGGGCCAGTAAGCTCAATCAGCCCCAGCATTTT.

The chain links TRBV9 to TRBJ2-1, with 7 positions matching TRBD1. Losses at the gene ends were 0 bases for V and 8 bases for J; bases not matched to a gene: 5. Germline V gene sequence: CDR1 SGDLS, CDR2 YYNGEE. The CDR3 consists of 14 residues. The CDR3 region is CASSVAYRGHEQFF. The CDR3 DNA follows: TGTGCCAGCAGCGTAGCGTACAGGGGCCATGAGCAGTTCTTC.

J is TRBJ2-5 and V is TRBV9, with 10 positions matching TRBD2. This CDR3 contains 16 residues. CDR1 is SGDLS, CDR2 YYNGEE, per germline. The junction had 4 bases not matched to a gene; V was cut back by 0 bases and J by 2 bases. The CDR3 DNA sequence: TGTGCCAGCAGCGTAGGGGCTAGCGGGGGACAAGAGACCCAGTACTTC. This translates into CASSVGASGGQETQYF.

Here the CDR3 DNA reads TGTGCCAGCAGCTTAAAGGACAGCTATAATTCACCCCTCCACTTT. Translation: CASSLKDSYNSPLHF. This rearrangement joins TRBV7-3 to TRBJ1-6; D is possibly TRBD1 (6 bases). V lost 1 base and J 3 bases, leaving 7 bases between the germline ends. Germline V lookup: CDR1 SGHTA, CDR2 FQGTGA. The CDR3 consists of 15 residues.

The chain joins TRBV19 to TRBJ2-7, with a weak D call TRBD2 (6 bases). The CDR3 contains 15 residues. Trimming removed 5 bases from V and 4 bases from J, with 18 bases in between. The V gene's germline CDR1 is LNHDA and CDR2 SQIVND (reference sequence). As DNA, the CDR3 is TGTGCCAGTAGTCCTGTGGAGGGGATGATGTACGAGCAGTACTTC. Translated, it gives CASSPVEGMMYEQYF.

The chain employs TRBV9 and TRBJ2-1, with 9 bases that match TRBD2. Per the germline V gene, CDR1 is SGDLS and CDR2 is YYNGEE. This CDR3 spans 15 amino acids. Losses at the gene ends were 0 bases for V and 6 bases for J; bases not matched to a gene: 4. The CDR3: CASSVGETSGNEQFF. As DNA, the CDR3 is TGTGCCAGCAGCGTAGGGGAGACTAGCGGCAATGAGCAGTTCTTC.

Here the CDR3 reads CASSGNRDLSKNIQYF. In DNA form, the CDR3 reads TGTGCCAGCAGTGGGAACAGGGATCTTTCCAAAAACATTCAGTACTTC. The chain carries TRBV2 and TRBJ2-4; maybe TRBD1 (6 bases). With 4 bases removed from V and 2 bases from J, the gap between germline ends came to 15 bases. CDR1 is SNHLY and CDR2 is FYNNEI in the germline V gene. This CDR3 comprises 16 residues.

This clone was picked up a small number of times. The CDR3 is CASSSPRLQVDTIYF. DNA of the CDR3: TGTGCCAGTAGTTCCCCCCGGTTGCAAGTGGACACCATATATTTT. This chain connects TRBV19 to TRBJ1-3; D gene unclear. Germline V lookup: CDR1 LNHDA, CDR2 SQIVND (reference sequence). Deletions cut 5 bases from V and 8 bases from J, with 19 bases between. CDR3 length: 15 residues.

This chain uses TRBV14 with TRBJ1-2; D might be TRBD1 (5 bases). The germline V gene encodes CDR1 SGHDN and CDR2 FVKESK. The CDR3 totals 15 residues. V gave up 3 bases and J gave up 8 bases, with 19 bases separating them. DNA of the CDR3: TGTGCCAGCAGCCAGATGCGAGACAGAGTTCGCGGCTACACCTTC. It translates to CASSQMRDRVRGYTF.

V usage is TRBV7-8 and J usage is TRBJ2-7; TRBD1 is a possible D gene (6 bases). From germline, CDR1 is SGHVS and CDR2 FQNEAQ. V shed 7 bases and J shed 3 bases, with 19 bases lying between them. The CDR3 totals 15 residues. The CDR3 bases are TGTGCCAGCACCTTCACAGGGTTTAGCCTCTACGAGCAGTACTTC. Protein sequence: CASTFTGFSLYEQYF.

The J gene is TRBJ2-1, the V gene TRBV10-1; perhaps TRBD2 as D (6 bases). Between the trimmed V and J ends, which lost 0 bases and 7 bases, there was a span of 10 bases. There are 14 residues in the CDR3. The V gene's germline CDR1 is WNHNN and CDR2 SYGVQD (reference sequence). The CDR3 DNA reads as TGCGCCAGCAGTGAGTCCGAGGAGGGGAATGAGCAGTTCTTC. Its translation is CASSESEEGNEQFF.

This chain connects TRBV9 to TRBJ2-7; 7 nucleotides line up with TRBD1. The germline V gene encodes CDR1 SGDLS and CDR2 YYNGEE. This CDR3 has 17 amino acids. With 0 bases clipped from V and 5 bases from J, the junction kept 14 bases outside the gene matches. Here the CDR3 DNA reads TGTGCCAGCAGCGTAGGAACGGGACAGAATCCCCTGAACGAGCAGTACTTC. It encodes CASSVGTGQNPLNEQYF.

The chain is built from TRBV19 and TRBJ1-2; 7 bases map to TRBD1. From germline, CDR1 is LNHDA and CDR2 SQIVND (reference sequence). The CDR3 is made up of 14 amino acids. The ends lost 7 bases at V and 6 bases at J; junction bases unmatched: 11. CDR3 in amino acids: CASKSATGKDGYTF. The DNA of the CDR3 is TGTGCCAGTAAATCCGCGACAGGGAAGGATGGCTACACCTTC.